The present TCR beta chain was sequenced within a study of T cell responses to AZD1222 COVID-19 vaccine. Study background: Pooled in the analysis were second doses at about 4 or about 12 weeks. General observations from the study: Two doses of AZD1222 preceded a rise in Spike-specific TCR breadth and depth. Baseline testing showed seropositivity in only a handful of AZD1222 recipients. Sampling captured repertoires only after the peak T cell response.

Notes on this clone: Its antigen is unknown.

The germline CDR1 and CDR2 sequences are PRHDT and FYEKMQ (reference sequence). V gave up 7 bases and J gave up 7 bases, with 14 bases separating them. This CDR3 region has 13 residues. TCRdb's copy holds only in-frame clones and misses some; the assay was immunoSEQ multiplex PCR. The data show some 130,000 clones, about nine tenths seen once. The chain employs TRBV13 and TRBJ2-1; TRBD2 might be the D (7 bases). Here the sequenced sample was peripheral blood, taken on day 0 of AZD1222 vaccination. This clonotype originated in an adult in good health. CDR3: CASIRGAENEQFF. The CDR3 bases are TGTGCCAGCATTCGGGGGGCGGAGAATGAGCAGTTCTTC.